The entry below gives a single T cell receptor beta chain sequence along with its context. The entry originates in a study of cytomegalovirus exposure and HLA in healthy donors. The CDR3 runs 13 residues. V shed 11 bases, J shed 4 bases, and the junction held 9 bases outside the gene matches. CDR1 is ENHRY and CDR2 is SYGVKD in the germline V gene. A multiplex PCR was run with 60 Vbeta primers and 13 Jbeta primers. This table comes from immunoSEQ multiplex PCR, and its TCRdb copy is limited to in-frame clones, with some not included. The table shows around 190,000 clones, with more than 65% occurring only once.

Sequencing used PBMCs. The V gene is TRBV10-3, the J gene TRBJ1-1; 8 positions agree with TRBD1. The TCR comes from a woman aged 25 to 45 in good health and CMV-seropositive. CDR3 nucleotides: TGTGCCGTCTCCAGGGGGCAGGGCACTGAAGCTTTCTTT. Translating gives CAVSRGQGTEAFF.